These 18 T cell receptor beta chains originate from one sample sequenced in a study of regulatory T cells in long-lasting Graves disease. The time point denotes: newly diagnosed GD, antithyroid drugs for less than 3 months. RNA from PBMCs was the source of the TCR library. Building the TCR beta libraries relied on iRepertoire HTBI primers, and CDR3 regions underwent Arm-PCR. In TCRdb, the multiplex PCR reads were re-called with MiXCR into one record per CDR3 protein. The table records about 360,000 distinct CDR3 sequences, around 15% of them present only once. The data were also submitted as part of a second study, on T cells in Graves' hyperthyroidism and ophthalmopathy.

The sample was peripheral blood mononuclear cells (PBMCs), taken at new diagnosis, from a patient treated with antithyroid drugs. The source is a woman between 18 and 30 years old with Graves disease.

This clonotype appeared a few times. The rearrangement uses TRBV11-3 and TRBJ2-1; D gene ambiguous. The V gene lost 1 base and the J gene lost 4 bases, with 11 bases spanning the gap. The CDR3 sequence is 15 residues long. CDR1 is SGHNT and CDR2 is YENEEA in the germline V gene. CDR3 amino acids: CASSLGRPWYNEQFF. The CDR3, as DNA: TGTGCCAGCAGCTTAGGACGACCCTGGTACAATGAGCAGTTCTTC.

This clonotype was seen only a few times. The chain joins TRBV20-1 to TRBJ2-5, with D possibly being TRBD2 (5 bases). Trimming took 2 bases from V and 2 from J, leaving 18 bases between them. Germline-derived CDR1 and CDR2 are DFQATT and SNEGSKA (reference sequence). This CDR3 is built from 16 residues. In DNA, the CDR3 is TGCAGTGCTAGATCTGAGGAGGTGCGGAGGCAAGAGACCCAGTACTTC. Amino acid sequence: CSARSEEVRRQETQYF.

J is TRBJ1-1 and V is TRBV19, with D possibly being TRBD1 (6 bases). This CDR3 has 13 amino acids. CDR1 LNHDA and CDR2 SQIVND come from the germline V gene (reference sequence). V was pared by 8 bases and J by 2 bases, with 12 bases between. The CDR3 bases are TGTGCCAGTCAGCAGGGGTTCAACACTGAAGCTTTCTTT. This sequence encodes CASQQGFNTEAFF.

This clonotype was recorded many times. V gene TRBV2 combines with J gene TRBJ2-1; TRBD2 matches 9 bases. The CDR3 loop spans 15 amino acids. Germline trimming cut 6 bases from V and 6 bases from J; bases unmatched to any gene: 9. Looked up from germline, CDR1 is SNHLY and CDR2 is FYNNEI. CDR3 region: CASRTLAGTRNEQFF. The CDR3 DNA sequence: TGTGCCAGCAGAACCCTAGCGGGAACGCGCAATGAGCAGTTCTTC.

This clonotype appeared once. A much larger clone is a single base away; this may be a read error. The chain employs TRBV10-1 and TRBJ2-7; D unresolved. The CDR3 loop spans 16 amino acids. V lost 3 bases and J 5 bases, leaving 20 bases between the germline ends. Per the germline V gene, CDR1 is WNHNN and CDR2 is SYGVQD (reference sequence). The CDR3 DNA follows: TGCGCCAGCAGTGACCCCAAAGGGTTCAGATCCCACGAGCAGTACTTC. Translating gives CASSDPKGFRSHEQYF.

The rearrangement uses TRBV19 and TRBJ2-7; D is undetermined. The CDR3 runs to 13 residues. CDR1 is LNHDA, CDR2 SQIVND, per germline (reference sequence). V dropped 6 bases and J dropped 1 base, with 10 bases sitting between them. This CDR3 reads CASSTIVSYEQYF. CDR3 sequence (DNA): TGTGCCAGTAGCACAATCGTATCCTACGAGCAGTACTTC.

This clonotype has at least ten counts. At one boundary the junction diverges from the germline segment, which might be a read error. This chain connects TRBV5-1 to TRBJ1-1, with TRBD1 as a possible D gene (5 bases). Germline V gene lookup returns CDR1 SGHRS and CDR2 YFSETQ. CDR3 length equals 13 residues. CDR3 sequence: CASSLRGGTEAFF. The CDR3 DNA sequence: TGTGCCAGCAGTCTGAGGGGCGGGACTGAAGCTTTCTTT.

The J gene is TRBJ2-1, the V gene TRBV2, with D possibly matching TRBD1 (5 bases). The CDR3 consists of 13 residues. Trimming took off 7 bases at V and 5 bases at J, with 12 bases between the two ends. Germline V CDR1 and CDR2: SNHLY, FYNNEI. CDR3 nucleotides: TGTGCCAGCACAGGGTTCTACCACAATGAGCAGTTCTTC. Residues: CASTGFYHNEQFF.

This clonotype was recorded many times. The V and J genes are TRBV20-1 and TRBJ2-7; D is unclear. The CDR3 is 13 amino acids. Germline V gene lookup returns CDR1 DFQATT and CDR2 SNEGSKA (reference sequence). Trimming took off 0 bases at V and 2 bases at J, with 8 bases between the two ends. The chain's CDR3 is CSARDKNTYEQYF. In nucleotides, the CDR3 is TGCAGTGCTAGAGATAAGAACACCTACGAGCAGTACTTC.

This clonotype has a count of ten or more. This chain joins TRBV12-3 or TRBV12-4 and TRBJ1-5; possible D gene TRBD1, 5 bases. The V and J ends lost 0 bases and 10 bases respectively, with 16 bases between them. CDR3 length: 15 amino acids. CDR3 amino acids: CASSLAGRDASPQHF. In DNA form, the CDR3 reads TGTGCCAGCAGTTTAGCGGGCAGGGATGCAAGTCCCCAGCATTTT.

This clonotype occurred many times. The chain couples TRBV7-9 to TRBJ2-1, with TRBD1 identical over 9 bases. The trim removed 3 bases at V and 9 bases at J, leaving 18 bases unmatched. Germline-derived CDR1 and CDR2 are SEHNR and FQNEAQ (reference sequence). CDR3 length equals 18 residues. CDR3 in amino acids: CASSLGALAWGQGFEQFF. Here the CDR3 DNA reads TGTGCCAGCAGCTTGGGCGCGTTGGCGTGGGGACAGGGCTTTGAGCAGTTCTTC.

In its sample, this clonotype was seen many times. The rearrangement links TRBV10-3 to TRBJ2-7; 8 positions match TRBD1. The CDR3 has 13 amino acids. The ends lost 10 bases at V and 4 bases at J; junction bases unmatched: 9. From germline, CDR1 is ENHRY and CDR2 SYGVKD. In DNA, the CDR3 is TGTGCCACTGAGACAGGGGAAGGTTACGAGCAGTACTTC. Translation: CATETGEGYEQYF.

This clonotype was recorded many times. The rearrangement links TRBV20-1 to TRBJ1-1; D is unclear. From germline, CDR1 is DFQATT and CDR2 SNEGSKA (reference sequence). The CDR3 is 12 residues long. Trimming removed 3 bases at V and 3 bases at J, with 8 bases between. CDR3 sequence (DNA): TGCAGTGCTAGTACCGGTTACACTGAAGCTTTCTTT. Amino acid sequence: CSASTGYTEAFF.

This clonotype was seen many times. This chain links TRBV5-6 with TRBJ2-7, with D unclear. The V gene's germline CDR1 is SGHDT and CDR2 YYEEEE. Trimming stripped 3 bases from V and 2 bases from J, with 12 bases between. This CDR3 has 14 residues. Here the CDR3 DNA reads TGTGCCAGCAGCTGGCAATCTGCGACCTACGAGCAGTACTTC. Its protein product is CASSWQSATYEQYF.

This clonotype was seen repeatedly, ten times or more. The rearrangement links TRBV11-2 to TRBJ2-7, with D possibly being TRBD1 or TRBD2 (5 bases each). The CDR3 extends over 14 amino acids. Germline V gives CDR1 SGHAT, CDR2 FQNNGV. Trimming stripped 1 base from V and 3 bases from J, with 10 bases between. The CDR3 nucleotides read TGTGCCAGCAGCTTAGTAGGGACCGGCTACGAGCAGTACTTC. This encodes CASSLVGTGYEQYF.

At least ten counts were recorded for this clonotype. This chain connects TRBV7-2 to TRBJ2-1, with D unresolved. V shed 5 bases and J shed 10 bases, with 21 bases lying between them. Per germline, CDR1 SGHTA and CDR2 FQGNSA. The CDR3 totals 15 residues. CDR3 sequence: CASSPPNSYTMEQFF. DNA for the CDR3: TGTGCCAGCAGCCCCCCCAACTCCTATACAATGGAGCAGTTCTTC.

This clonotype has a count of ten or more. The gene calls are TRBV20-1 and TRBJ2-7, with TRBD1 as a possible D gene (6 bases). V lost 0 bases to trimming and J lost 4 bases, with 13 bases between them. The CDR3 contains 14 residues. Germline-derived CDR1 and CDR2 are DFQATT and SNEGSKA (reference sequence). CDR3 DNA: TGCAGTGCTAGAGATCCAAACAGGGCGTACGAGCAGTACTTC. This sequence encodes CSARDPNRAYEQYF.

In its sample, this clonotype was seen many times. The V gene is TRBV6-5, the J gene TRBJ1-2, with D unresolved. The CDR3 is 14 amino acids. From germline, CDR1 is MNHEY and CDR2 SVGAGI. V lost 2 bases to trimming and J lost 6 bases, with 13 bases between them. Written as DNA, the CDR3 is TGTGCCAGCAGTTACGAACCAGGCTTCGATGGCTACACCTTC. Translating it yields CASSYEPGFDGYTF.